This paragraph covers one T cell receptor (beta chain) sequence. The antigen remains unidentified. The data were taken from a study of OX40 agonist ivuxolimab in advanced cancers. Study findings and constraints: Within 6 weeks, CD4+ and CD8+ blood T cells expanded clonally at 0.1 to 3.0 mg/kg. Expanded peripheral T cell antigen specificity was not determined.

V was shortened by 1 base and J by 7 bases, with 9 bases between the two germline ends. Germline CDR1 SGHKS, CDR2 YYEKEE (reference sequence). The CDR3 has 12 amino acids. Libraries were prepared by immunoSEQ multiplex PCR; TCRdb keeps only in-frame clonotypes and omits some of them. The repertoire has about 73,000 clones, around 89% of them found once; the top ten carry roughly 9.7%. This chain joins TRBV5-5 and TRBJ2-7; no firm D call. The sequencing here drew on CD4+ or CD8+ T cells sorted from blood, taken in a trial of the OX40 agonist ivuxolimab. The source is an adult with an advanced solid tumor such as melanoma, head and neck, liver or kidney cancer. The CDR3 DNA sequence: TGTGCCAGCAGCTTGAGCGACGTAGAGCAGTACTTC. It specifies CASSLSDVEQYF. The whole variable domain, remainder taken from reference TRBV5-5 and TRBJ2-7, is DAGVTQSPTHLIKTRGQQVTLRCSPISGHKSVSWYQQVLGQGPQFIFQYYEKEERGRGNFPDRFSARQFPNYSSELNVNALLLGDSALYLCASSLSDVEQYFGPGTRLTVT.